This record looks at one T cell receptor beta chain sequence and its context. The antigen remains undetermined. Sequence data for DNA of cultured CD4+ T cells were generated by the Oncomine TCR Beta short-read assay. Genomic DNA was taken out of cultured CD4+ T cells by extraction. TCRdb passed the PCR reads through MiXCR, listing each CDR3 protein once. The sample shows around 14,000 distinct CDR3 sequences, about 57% of them seen only once. The data originate from a study of vaccination and CD4 T cells after COVID-19. V trimming: 6 bases; J trimming: 3 bases; junction bases outside the gene matches: 3. Germline values: CDR1 SNHLY, CDR2 FYNNEI. This CDR3 has 13 residues. Treatment denoted: approximately 9-day PBMC culture with coronavirus spike peptide pools or control peptides (ViraFEST assay). Dates of PCR positivity, March to December 2020, preceded the US Alpha, Beta and Delta variants.

Sequencing used CD4+ T cells from blood, cultured in vitro. This rearrangement joins TRBV2 to TRBJ1-1; 8 bases line up with TRBD1. The sequence was obtained from a human donor who had recovered from COVID-19. The CDR3 DNA is TGTGCCAGCAGCAGGGGGCCGTACACTGAAGCTTTCTTT. Its translation is CASSRGPYTEAFF.